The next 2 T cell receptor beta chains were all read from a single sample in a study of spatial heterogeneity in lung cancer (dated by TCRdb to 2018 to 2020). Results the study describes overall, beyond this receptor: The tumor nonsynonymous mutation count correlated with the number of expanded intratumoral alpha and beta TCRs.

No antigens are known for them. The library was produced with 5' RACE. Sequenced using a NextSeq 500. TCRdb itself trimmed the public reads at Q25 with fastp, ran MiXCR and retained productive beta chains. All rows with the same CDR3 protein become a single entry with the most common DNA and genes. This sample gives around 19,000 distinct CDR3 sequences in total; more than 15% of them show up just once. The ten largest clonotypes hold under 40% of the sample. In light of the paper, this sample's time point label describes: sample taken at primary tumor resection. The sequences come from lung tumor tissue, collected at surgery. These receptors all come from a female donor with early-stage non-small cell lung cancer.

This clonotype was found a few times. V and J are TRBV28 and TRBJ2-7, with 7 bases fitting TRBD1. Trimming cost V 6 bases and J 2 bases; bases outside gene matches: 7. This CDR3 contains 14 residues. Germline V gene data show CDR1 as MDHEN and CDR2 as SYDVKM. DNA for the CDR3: TGTGCCAGCAGCCGTACCGGACAGGCCTACGAGCAGTACTTC. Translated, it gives CASSRTGQAYEQYF.

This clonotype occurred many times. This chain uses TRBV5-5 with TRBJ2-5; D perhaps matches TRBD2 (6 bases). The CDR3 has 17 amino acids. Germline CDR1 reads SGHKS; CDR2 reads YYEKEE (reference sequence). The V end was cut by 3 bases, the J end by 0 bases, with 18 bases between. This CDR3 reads CASSSRGGSGYQETQYF. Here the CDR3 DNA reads TGTGCCAGCAGCTCTCGGGGTGGGAGCGGGTACCAAGAGACCCAGTACTTC.